This entry describes one TCR beta chain. The data stem from a study of blood T cell repertoires in COVID-19. Clones were read by immunoSEQ multiplex PCR, and TCRdb kept only the in-frame ones, dropping some. The table has about 400,000 clones, roughly 86% seen once. Membership in each cohort depended on participant-reported clinical history. Germline loops: CDR1 ENHRY, CDR2 SYGVKD. The CDR3 has 13 residues. V lost 4 bases and J lost 4, with 10 bases in between. This TCR was sampled from a woman aged 25 to 45 who had recovered from COVID-19. The rearrangement uses TRBV10-3 and TRBJ1-1, with D possibly TRBD1 on 5 matching bases. The sample was PBMCs or T cells enriched from blood (not recorded which). The CDR3 region has the DNA TGTGCCATCAGTGGGGGGGGAGTCACTGAAGCTTTCTTT. Translated: CAISGGGVTEAFF.